This T cell receptor beta chain was documented in a study of blood T cell repertoires in COVID-19. On the study more broadly: Both acute and convalescent COVID-19 samples were obtained from the United States, Italy and Spain. PBMCs, B-cell-depleted T cells, or T cells were the source of the cDNA or gDNA that made up the material.

The junction had 11 bases not matched to a gene; V was cut back by 0 bases and J by 0 bases. The CDR3 runs to 20 residues. The germline gives CDR1 LGHNA, CDR2 YSLEER. How the authors handled the data: Nucleated cell number was recorded as an estimate derived from reference gene primer amplification. Some clones are missing from TCRdb's copy, which holds only in-frame ones; the method was immunoSEQ multiplex PCR. D and trimming were read from the DNA, whereas the V and J calls and clone size are those reported in that table. This table has 150,000 to 200,000 clones, about 90% appearing once. The sequencing sample was made of peripheral blood. This clonotype was sampled from a woman aged 70-85 years with acute or convalescent COVID-19. The chain links TRBV4-3 to TRBJ1-3; 10 bases agree with TRBD1. DNA of the CDR3: TGCGCCAGCAGCCAAGAGCTACTCCGGGACAGGGGCTTCTCTGGAAACACCATATATTTT. Residues: CASSQELLRDRGFSGNTIYF.